Below are 30 T cell receptor beta chains sequenced from a single sample in a study of identifying expanded T cells in peripheral blood. This table comes from immunoSEQ multiplex PCR, and its TCRdb copy is limited to in-frame clones, with some not included. The repertoire holds about 110,000 clones, with about 87% as singletons. Sequencing used blood. These receptors all come from a person aged 18 to 69 in good health.

This clone was detected once. The chain recombines TRBV7-6 with TRBJ2-5, with D uncertain. The CDR3 extends over 13 amino acids. The V end was cut by 5 bases, the J end by 5 bases, with 12 bases between. Looked up from germline, CDR1 is SGHVS and CDR2 is FNYEAQ. Here the CDR3 DNA reads TGTGCCAGCAGCGGGCGAGCTTCGGAGACCCAGTACTTC. Protein: CASSGRASETQYF.

The V gene is TRBV19, the J gene TRBJ1-4; TRBD1 aligns across 8 bases. The CDR3 totals 16 residues. Germline values: CDR1 LNHDA, CDR2 SQIVND (reference sequence). Trimming took 6 bases from V and 0 from J; bases not matched to a gene: 6. As DNA, the CDR3 is TGTGCCAGTAGATCCCGCAGGGGGCCAACTAATGAAAAACTGTTTTTT. Its translation is CASRSRRGPTNEKLFF.

The chain links TRBV7-8 to TRBJ1-1, with TRBD1 identical over 7 bases. CDR1 is SGHVS, CDR2 FQNEAQ, per germline. This CDR3 has 18 residues. V trimming: 5 bases; J trimming: 1 base; junction bases outside the gene matches: 16. The CDR3 bases are TGTGCCAGCAGCCCACGGCTACGCACCGGGACAGAGAACACTGAAGCTTTCTTT. This translates into CASSPRLRTGTENTEAFF. Looking up the rest from reference TRBV7-8 and TRBJ1-1 gives the full variable domain: GAGVSQSPRYKVAKRGQDVALRCDPISGHVSLFWYQQALGQGPEFLTYFQNEAQLDKSGLPSDRFFAERPEGSVSTLKIQRTQQEDSAVYLCASSPRLRTGTENTEAFFGQGTRLTVV.

The chain combines TRBV6-1 with TRBJ1-3, with 10 bases matching TRBD1. This CDR3 is 14 amino acids long. From germline, CDR1 is MNHNS and CDR2 SASEGT. V shed 8 bases and J 8 bases; nucleotides not matched to a gene: 9. CDR3 DNA sequence: TGTGCCAGCCGACAGGGGGCCCCTGGGGACACCATATATTTT. Protein sequence: CASRQGAPGDTIYF.

Written as DNA, the CDR3 is TGTGCCAGCAGCTCAGTTAGCTGGAATACGCAGTATTTT. This sequence encodes CASSSVSWNTQYF. The V and J genes are TRBV7-2 and TRBJ2-3; D is undetermined. Trimming stripped 4 bases from V and 7 bases from J, with 12 bases between. This CDR3 region has 13 residues. Germline V gene sequence: CDR1 SGHTA, CDR2 FQGNSA.

The chain joins TRBV10-3 to TRBJ2-1, with TRBD2 matching over 9 bases. V was pared by 3 bases and J by 8 bases, with 11 bases of the junction left unmatched. This CDR3 comprises 16 residues. Germline V gives CDR1 ENHRY, CDR2 SYGVKD. This CDR3 is CAISDVAGVGGHEQFF. The DNA for the CDR3 is TGTGCCATCAGTGACGTAGCGGGAGTAGGGGGGCATGAGCAGTTCTTC.

The V call is TRBV6-5, the J call TRBJ2-2; either TRBD1 or TRBD2 may fit D (6 bases each). CDR3 length: 15 amino acids. Trimming pared 6 bases from V and 5 bases from J, leaving 16 bases between. Germline lookup yields CDR1 MNHEY and CDR2 SVGAGI. CDR3 sequence: CASRGGLALTGELFF. The DNA of the CDR3 is TGTGCCAGCAGGGGGGGCCTCGCGTTAACCGGGGAGCTGTTTTTT.

The V call is TRBV28, the J call TRBJ2-5; 8 bases align to TRBD1. Germline-derived CDR1 and CDR2 are MDHEN and SYDVKM. Trimming at V came to 5 bases and at J to 2 bases, leaving 16 bases not matched to a gene. The CDR3 consists of 18 residues. The CDR3 loop reads CASSPPDPQTGVQETQYF. The DNA for the CDR3 is TGTGCCAGCAGTCCCCCGGACCCTCAGACAGGGGTACAAGAGACCCAGTACTTC.

This chain joins TRBV28 and TRBJ1-5, with D possibly matching TRBD1 (5 bases). This CDR3 has 13 residues. Per the germline V gene, CDR1 is MDHEN and CDR2 is SYDVKM. V dropped 6 bases and J dropped 6 bases, with 12 bases sitting between them. This CDR3 is CASSPGGGQPQHF. CDR3 nucleotide sequence: TGTGCCAGCAGCCCGGGGGGGGGTCAGCCCCAGCATTTT.

This clone was detected once. Mismatch with germline at one junction end may stem from a read error. This chain links TRBV28 with TRBJ1-4, with 10 bases that match TRBD1. The CDR3 consists of 15 residues. Germline lookup yields CDR1 MDHEN and CDR2 SYDVKM. CDR3 DNA: TGTGCCAGCAGTCTGGGACAGGGGATCTCAGAAATACTGTTTTTT. Its translation: CASSLGQGISEILFF.

V gene TRBV9 combines with J gene TRBJ1-1; D gene unclear. The CDR3 loop spans 15 amino acids. V shed 2 bases and J shed 5 bases, with 16 bases lying between them. Germline CDR1 SGDLS, CDR2 YYNGEE. The CDR3 coding sequence is TGTGCCAGCAGCGTCGGGTGGGCAGGCTCGACTGAAGCTTTCTTT. Translated: CASSVGWAGSTEAFF.

Here the CDR3 DNA reads TGTGCCAGCAGTAACGGACAGGGTCTAAACATTCAGTACTTC. Translating it yields CASSNGQGLNIQYF. The chain combines TRBV6-6 with TRBJ2-4; 8 bases match TRBD1. V was clipped by 5 bases and J by 6 bases; unmatched bases: 6. Germline V lookup: CDR1 MNHNY, CDR2 SVGAGI (reference sequence). This CDR3 contains 14 residues.

The gene calls are TRBV25-1 and TRBJ2-5; D is uncertain. Trimming took off 4 bases at V and 5 bases at J, with 14 bases between the two ends. This CDR3 spans 14 amino acids. Germline V lookup: CDR1 MGHDK, CDR2 SYGVNS. CDR3 loop: CASSVRPAHETQYF. The CDR3 DNA is TGTGCCAGCAGTGTCCGTCCCGCCCATGAGACCCAGTACTTC.

The rearrangement uses TRBV7-2 and TRBJ2-1; 7 nucleotides line up with TRBD2. Germline loops: CDR1 SGHTA, CDR2 FQGNSA. J lost 8 bases, V lost 0 bases, and 7 bases had no gene match. The CDR3 is 15 amino acids. The CDR3 DNA reads as TGTGCCAGCAGCTTAGCGGGGCGGGAGAGCCATGAGCAGTTCTTC. Amino acid sequence: CASSLAGRESHEQFF.

The chain recombines TRBV27 with TRBJ2-1; 8 bases are a match to TRBD1. V was pared by 6 bases and J by 0 bases, with 16 bases of the junction left unmatched. The CDR3 consists of 19 residues. CDR1 is MNHEY, CDR2 SMNVEV, per germline (reference sequence). The CDR3 loop reads CASSSRRDRLSSSYNEQFF. The CDR3 DNA is TGTGCCAGCAGCTCCCGGCGGGACAGGCTAAGTAGCTCCTACAATGAGCAGTTCTTC.

The rearrangement joins TRBV5-1 to TRBJ2-1; possibly TRBD2 for D (6 bases). V was cut by 6 bases and J by 0 bases, with 16 bases left in between. Per germline, CDR1 SGHRS and CDR2 YFSETQ. There are 16 residues in the CDR3. This CDR3 reads CASNSGVYSSYNEQFF. As DNA, the CDR3 is TGCGCCAGCAACTCGGGGGTTTACAGCTCCTACAATGAGCAGTTCTTC.

CDR3 loop: CASSIGLAGVDEQFF. The CDR3 bases are TGTGCCAGTAGTATTGGACTAGCGGGAGTAGATGAGCAGTTCTTC. This chain joins TRBV19 and TRBJ2-1; 13 bases fit TRBD2. Germline CDR1 and CDR2: LNHDA and SQIVND (reference sequence). The CDR3 runs 15 residues. V trimming: 3 bases; J trimming: 8 bases; junction bases outside the gene matches: 4.

CDR3 coding DNA: TGTGCCAGCAGCCAAGATAGGGGTGGATACAATGAGCAGTTCTTC. Translation: CASSQDRGGYNEQFF. This chain links TRBV4-2 with TRBJ2-1; tentative D call: TRBD1 (5 bases). CDR1 is LGHNA, CDR2 YNFKEQ, per germline. V lost 0 bases and J lost 4, with 10 bases in between. The CDR3 runs to 15 residues.

This clone was seen a few times. This chain connects TRBV7-9 to TRBJ1-1; D is uncertain. V was pared by 3 bases and J by 1 base, with 3 bases between. This CDR3 is built from 12 residues. The V gene's germline CDR1 is SEHNR and CDR2 FQNEAQ (reference sequence). CDR3 in amino acids: CASSFPNTEAFF. The CDR3 DNA follows: TGTGCCAGCAGCTTCCCGAACACTGAAGCTTTCTTT. Using reference TRBV7-9 and TRBJ1-1 for the parts outside the CDR3, the full variable domain is DTGVSQNPRHKITKRGQNVTFRCDPISEHNRLYWYRQTLGQGPEFLTYFQNEAQLEKSRLLSDRFSAERPKGSFSTLEIQRTEQGDSAMYLCASSFPNTEAFFGQGTRLTVV.

The V call is TRBV7-2, the J call TRBJ2-7; the match to TRBD2 covers 8 bases. Germline-derived CDR1 and CDR2 are SGHTA and FQGNSA. The CDR3 loop spans 16 amino acids. Trimming removed 5 bases from V and 4 bases from J; junction bases left unmatched: 13. The DNA for the CDR3 is TGTGCCAGCAGCGAAAGTAGCGGGGCCGGGGGGTACGAGCAGTACTTC. Translating gives CASSESSGAGGYEQYF.

This clone was seen only once. The chain joins TRBV11-2 to TRBJ2-7, with a weak D call TRBD1 (5 bases). Trimming removed 5 bases at V and 3 bases at J, with 8 bases between. CDR3 size: 12 residues. The V gene's germline CDR1 is SGHAT and CDR2 FQNNGV. The CDR3 spells CASSPGYYEQYF. CDR3 DNA: TGTGCCAGCAGCCCAGGGTACTACGAGCAGTACTTC.

DNA for the CDR3: TGTGCCAGCAGTTTCGGGTCCTTCGGAGATACGCAGTATTTT. Residues: CASSFGSFGDTQYF. The chain links TRBV27 to TRBJ2-3; D is unclear. Germline-derived CDR1 and CDR2 are MNHEY and SMNVEV (reference sequence). Trimming took off 3 bases at V and 5 bases at J, with 12 bases between the two ends. The CDR3 is 14 residues long.

The chain is built from TRBV20-1 and TRBJ1-1; no reliable D call. The CDR3 loop spans 11 amino acids. Trimming left V 3 bases short and J 2 bases short, with 4 bases between. Per germline, CDR1 DFQATT and CDR2 SNEGSKA (reference sequence). CDR3 sequence: CSASRNTEAFF. The CDR3 DNA sequence: TGCAGTGCTAGTAGAAACACTGAAGCTTTCTTT.

On this clone itself: This specimen includes other DNA sequences encoding the same CDR3. The CDR3 nucleotides are TGTGCCAGCAGCGTAGGGAGCTACAATGAGCAGTTCTTC. Encoded protein: CASSVGSYNEQFF. V usage is TRBV9 and J usage is TRBJ2-1; D ambiguous. This CDR3 region has 13 residues. CDR1 is SGDLS and CDR2 is YYNGEE in the germline V gene. Between the trimmed V and J ends, which lost 0 bases and 3 bases, there was a span of 4 bases.

Here the CDR3 DNA reads TGTGCCAGCAGTTCCCCTTCGGACAGCAATGAGCAGTTCTTC. Translating it yields CASSSPSDSNEQFF. This chain uses TRBV6-6 with TRBJ2-1, with D possibly being TRBD1 (6 bases). Trimming removed 4 bases from V and 6 bases from J, with 13 bases in between. Looked up from germline, CDR1 is MNHNY and CDR2 is SVGAGI (reference sequence). The CDR3 runs to 14 residues.

This clone has a count of ten or more. The V and J genes are TRBV29-1 and TRBJ2-7, with 8 bases lining up with TRBD2. The ends lost 6 bases at V and 5 bases at J; junction bases unmatched: 9. Germline V gene data show CDR1 as SQVTM and CDR2 as ANQGSEA. The CDR3 is made up of 13 amino acids. The CDR3 protein is CSVNEAGADEQYF. CDR3 bases: TGCAGCGTCAATGAAGCGGGAGCGGACGAGCAGTACTTC.

The rearrangement uses TRBV7-9 and TRBJ2-3; TRBD2 aligns across 7 bases. The CDR3 contains 17 residues. Losses at the gene ends were 5 bases for V and 5 bases for J; bases not matched to a gene: 16. Germline CDR1 is SEHNR and CDR2 is FQNEAQ (reference sequence). CDR3 nucleotide sequence: TGTGCCAGCAGCCGTCGGGCCGGCGCGGGGGATTTAGATACGCAGTATTTT. Its translation is CASSRRAGAGDLDTQYF.

The rearrangement uses TRBV11-2 and TRBJ2-5; perhaps TRBD1 as D (6 bases). The CDR3 has 14 amino acids. The V gene's germline CDR1 is SGHAT and CDR2 FQNNGV. Trimming took 4 bases from V and 3 from J, leaving 12 bases between them. The CDR3 here is CASSSGYREETQYF. CDR3 coding DNA: TGTGCCAGCAGCTCGGGATACAGGGAAGAGACCCAGTACTTC.

The chain is built from TRBV10-3 and TRBJ2-1, with TRBD2 matching over 10 bases. This CDR3 has 16 residues. V was pared by 4 bases and J by 3 bases, with 6 bases of the junction left unmatched. Germline assignment: CDR1 ENHRY and CDR2 SYGVKD. CDR3 region: CAISVTGTSDYNEQFF. CDR3 nucleotides: TGTGCCATCAGTGTGACCGGGACTAGCGACTACAATGAGCAGTTCTTC.

J is TRBJ2-1 and V is TRBV11-2; no clear D gene. Germline V lookup: CDR1 SGHAT, CDR2 FQNNGV. The CDR3 consists of 12 residues. V was pared by 3 bases and J by 6 bases, with 6 bases between. The CDR3 protein is CASSFVSNEQFF. For the CDR3, the DNA is TGTGCCAGCAGCTTCGTGTCCAATGAGCAGTTCTTC.